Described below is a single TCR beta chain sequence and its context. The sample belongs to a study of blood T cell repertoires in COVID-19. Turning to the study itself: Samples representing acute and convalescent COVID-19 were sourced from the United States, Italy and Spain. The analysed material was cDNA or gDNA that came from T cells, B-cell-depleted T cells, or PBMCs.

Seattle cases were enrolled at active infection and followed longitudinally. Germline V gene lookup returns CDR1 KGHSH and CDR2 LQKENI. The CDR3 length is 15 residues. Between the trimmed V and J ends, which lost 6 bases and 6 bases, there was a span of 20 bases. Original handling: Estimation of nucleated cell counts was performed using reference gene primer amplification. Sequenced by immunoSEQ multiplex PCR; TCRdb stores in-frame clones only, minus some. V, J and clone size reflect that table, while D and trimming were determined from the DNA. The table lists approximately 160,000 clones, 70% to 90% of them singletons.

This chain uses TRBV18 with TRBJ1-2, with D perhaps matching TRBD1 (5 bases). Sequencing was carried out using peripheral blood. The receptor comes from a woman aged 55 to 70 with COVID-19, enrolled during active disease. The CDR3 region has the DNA TGTGCCAGCTCGCAACGACAGATACCAGATGATGGCTACACCTTC. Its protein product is CASSQRQIPDDGYTF.